This T cell receptor beta chain derives from a study of CXCR3-negative and CXCR3-positive naive CD8 T cells (dated by TCRdb to about 2019). Regarding the complete study: In total, around 140 million TRB reads were obtained, corresponding to roughly 1.5 +/- 0.3 million reads per library. Data from under 12 donors, pooled across two independent experiments, went into the diversity and physicochemical repertoire analyses. For the TRBV-TRBJ cluster analysis, the naive subsets came from a handful of donors, while the memory cells came from 3 donors.

Sequencing instrument: NextSeq 550. The Human TCR Profiling Kit (MiLaboratory) was used to prepare UMI-labeled 5' RACE TRB cDNA libraries. The full amount of extracted RNA was used for cDNA synthesis, and the full amount of resulting cDNA was used for PCR amplification. Libraries were prepared in parallel using an identical number of PCR cycles. The authors processed their data as follows. MIGEC and MiXCR extracted about 50,000 +/- 10,000 unique UMI-labeled TRB cDNA molecules per library, requiring at least two reads per UMI. On average, about 40,000 +/- 10,000 functional in-frame TRB CDR3 nucleotide clonotypes lacking stop codons were found per library. After each sample was downsampled to 5000 UMI-labeled TRB molecules, VDJtools was used to calculate diversity metrics such as normalized Shannon-Wiener and Chao1. VDJtools was used to calculate clonotype-size-weighted physicochemical properties of the central five CDR3 residues, namely interaction energy, strength, volume and Kidera factor 4. TCRdb reprocessed the public reads and reports one entry per CDR3 protein sequence, without DNA. TCRdb's processing, not the authors', yielded these V and J calls. This sample's records show about 6,700 distinct CDR3 sequences. Clones ranked in the top ten supply about 1.9% of the sample.

No count is given, but going by its frequency this clonotype is medium-sized (0.01 to 0.1%). The antigen it recognizes is unknown. Beyond this particular receptor, the publication reports: Comparably high repertoire diversity was found in both naive subsets, whereas much lower repertoire diversity was found in memory CD8+ T cells. Because CXCR3 expression was partially decreased after cryopreservation, freshly isolated PBMCs were used for most assays. TRB CDR3s from CXCR3-positive naive cells showed higher hydrophobicity (lower Kidera factor 4), lower energy, and higher strength and volume indices than CXCR3-negative naive cells. Within the same donor, TRBV-TRBJ usage looked similar between naive CXCR3-negative and CXCR3-positive cells, but memory cells had distinct patterns. Surface CD5, linked to self-reactivity in mice, was comparable between naive subsets; TCR interaction strength was therefore also inferred from TRB CDR3 physicochemical properties.

For every CD8+ T cell subset, over 250,000 cells were flow-sorted straight into RLT lysis buffer, and each subset was sorted in triplicate. To exclude memory contaminants, naive CD8+ T cells were stringently defined as CD45RO-CCR7+CD27+CD95-. Using standard density gradient centrifugation, peripheral blood mononuclear cells were isolated from buffy coats. Naive CXCR3-negative and CXCR3-positive CD8+ T cells were flow-sorted on a FACSAria III. Total RNA was extracted from sorted cells using an RNeasy Mini Kit. CDR1 MNHNY and CDR2 SVGAGI are derived from the germline V gene (reference sequence). The CDR3 measures 13 amino acids from cysteine to phenylalanine. No DNA is recorded.

In this chain, TRBV6-6 is recombined with TRBJ1-2. This clonotype originated in a human donor in good health. Some clones in this sample may be carry-over from other donors' samples. The sequenced sample was naive CXCR3+ CD8+ T cells from blood. The sample's cell subset or site label, decoded: CD45RO-CCR7+CD27+CD95- naive CD8+ T cells expressing CXCR3 (TNR3+). The CDR3 protein is CASSYNLNYGYTF.